Presented here are 26 T cell receptor beta chains from one specimen sequenced in a study of blood T cell repertoires in COVID-19. Clones were sequenced by immunoSEQ multiplex PCR, and TCRdb holds only the in-frame ones, with some missing. The table has approximately 100,000 clones, roughly nine tenths seen once. Sequencing was carried out using peripheral blood. Source of these receptors: a human donor in a cohort sampled during active COVID-19.

The chain couples TRBV28 to TRBJ1-5; D ambiguous. The length of the CDR3 is 14 residues. Germline CDR1 is MDHEN and CDR2 is SYDVKM. V was trimmed by 5 bases and J by 1 base, leaving 9 bases between them. CDR3 in amino acids: CASSLPQSNQPQHF. The CDR3 region has the DNA TGTGCCAGCAGTCTCCCACAGAGCAATCAGCCCCAGCATTTT.

This chain uses TRBV4-3 with TRBJ2-1, with a tentative D call TRBD2 (6 bases). The V end lost 4 bases, the J end lost 15 bases, and 19 bases lay between the germline ends. The CDR3 is made up of 13 amino acids. Germline V gives CDR1 LGHNA, CDR2 YSLEER. This CDR3 is CASSLSTGTAAFF. The CDR3, as DNA: TGCGCCAGCAGCCTTTCAACCGGGACTGCGGCGTTCTTC.

As DNA, the CDR3 is TGTGCCAGCAGCTTAGGACGGGGGGGCCGAAACACAGATACGCAGTATTTT. Translation: CASSLGRGGRNTDTQYF. V usage is TRBV11-3 and J usage is TRBJ2-3, with 8 positions matching TRBD2. The CDR3 extends over 17 amino acids. Losses at the gene ends were 1 base for V and 2 bases for J; bases not matched to a gene: 8. Germline CDR1 is SGHNT and CDR2 is YENEEA.

The rearrangement links TRBV3-1 (or the pseudogene TRBV3-2) to TRBJ2-5; D is unclear. CDR3 length equals 14 residues. V lost 1 base and J lost 4, with 10 bases in between. Per germline, CDR1 LGHDT and CDR2 YNNKEL (reference sequence). The CDR3 coding sequence is TGTGCCAGCAGCCAAGTACTACCCTCAGAGACCCAGTACTTC. Its protein is CASSQVLPSETQYF.

The gene calls are TRBV7-2 and TRBJ1-5, with D possibly matching TRBD1 (5 bases). V lost 1 base, J lost 4 bases, and 11 bases lay in between. There are 15 residues in the CDR3. Per germline, CDR1 SGHTA and CDR2 FQGNSA. The CDR3 loop reads CASSLVTGQNQPQHF. The CDR3 DNA reads TGTGCCAGCAGCTTAGTAACAGGACAAAATCAGCCCCAGCATTTT.

The rearrangement uses TRBV24-1 and TRBJ2-2; D remains ambiguous. CDR3 size: 16 residues. Germline V CDR1 and CDR2: KGHDR, SFDVKD. The V end lost 1 base, the J end lost 4 bases, and 12 bases lay between the germline ends. The CDR3 spells CATSDFKNSFTGELFF. The CDR3 DNA reads TGTGCCACCAGTGATTTTAAAAATAGTTTCACCGGGGAGCTGTTTTTT.

This chain joins TRBV5-6 and TRBJ2-3, with 10 bases that match TRBD2. The ends lost 8 bases at V and 5 bases at J; junction bases unmatched: 14. The CDR3 has 16 residues. From germline, CDR1 is SGHDT and CDR2 YYEEEE. The CDR3 loop reads CARRRWGLARRDTQYF. CDR3 nucleotide sequence: TGTGCCAGGCGAAGGTGGGGACTAGCGAGACGAGATACGCAGTATTTT.

This chain links TRBV19 with TRBJ2-2; D gene uncertain. CDR1 and CDR2 (germline): LNHDA, SQIVND (reference sequence). This CDR3 is 13 amino acids long. V was pared by 5 bases and J by 8 bases, with 12 bases between. The CDR3 DNA follows: TGTGCCAGTAGTTCCCCCCCCGGGGGGGAGCTGTTTTTT. Translating it yields CASSSPPGGELFF.

The chain uses TRBV19 and TRBJ2-1; TRBD2 aligns across 12 bases. Germline CDR1 is LNHDA and CDR2 is SQIVND (reference sequence). The CDR3 is 15 residues long. The V gene end was trimmed by 7 bases and the J gene end by 5 bases; junction bases not matched to a gene: 6. As DNA, the CDR3 is TGTGCCAGTAACCTACTAGCGGGAGGCCACAATGAGCAGTTCTTC. Protein product: CASNLLAGGHNEQFF.

This clone appeared once. This sequence joins TRBV7-3 and TRBJ2-1; TRBD2 matches 8 bases. CDR1 is SGHTA and CDR2 is FQGTGA in the germline V gene. V shed 1 base and J 8 bases; nucleotides not matched to a gene: 10. The CDR3 covers 16 residues. The DNA for the CDR3 is TGTGCCAGCAGCTTAAGAGTTCAGCGGGGGCTCCATGAGCAGTTCTTC. Amino acid sequence: CASSLRVQRGLHEQFF.

The rearrangement joins TRBV4-3 to TRBJ2-2, with a tentative D call TRBD1 (5 bases). Germline lookup yields CDR1 LGHNA and CDR2 YSLEER. The CDR3 contains 17 residues. V was shortened by 0 bases and J by 2 bases, with 13 bases between the two germline ends. The CDR3 reads CASSQDVWTINTGELFF. The CDR3 coding sequence is TGCGCCAGCAGCCAAGATGTATGGACAATCAACACCGGGGAGCTGTTTTTT.

This sequence joins TRBV24-1 and TRBJ2-1; unclear D gene. V lost 4 bases to trimming and J lost 2 bases, with 8 bases between them. CDR1 is KGHDR, CDR2 SFDVKD, per germline. The CDR3 covers 14 residues. CDR3 region: CATSEAPAYNEQFF. As DNA, the CDR3 is TGTGCCACCAGTGAAGCGCCGGCCTACAATGAGCAGTTCTTC.

A remark on this clone: Other DNA sequences in the same sample also yield this CDR3. The chain uses TRBV12-3 or TRBV12-4 and TRBJ1-1, with D possibly being TRBD1 (5 bases). The CDR3 has 13 residues. V was cut by 3 bases and J by 4 bases, with 9 bases left in between. This CDR3 reads CASSFQGGTEAFF. CDR3 bases: TGTGCCAGCAGTTTCCAGGGAGGCACTGAAGCTTTCTTT.

The chain uses TRBV5-1 and TRBJ2-1; TRBD1 might be the D (5 bases). Trimming left V 4 bases short and J 4 bases short, with 15 bases between. Germline-derived CDR1 and CDR2 are SGHRS and YFSETQ. The CDR3 contains 15 residues. The CDR3 region is CASSKPRTSYNEQFF. The CDR3 DNA sequence: TGCGCCAGCAGCAAACCAAGGACAAGTTACAATGAGCAGTTCTTC.

The chain joins TRBV14 to TRBJ1-6, with D perhaps TRBD1 (6 bases). The CDR3 is 15 amino acids. Per germline, CDR1 SGHDN and CDR2 FVKESK. V gave up 5 bases and J gave up 10 bases, with 18 bases separating them. CDR3 sequence reads: CASSTRQDLRSPLHF. CDR3 coding DNA: TGTGCCAGCAGCACCCGACAGGACCTCAGGTCACCCCTCCACTTT.

This sequence joins TRBV19 and TRBJ2-7; 12 nucleotides align to TRBD2. Looked up from germline, CDR1 is LNHDA and CDR2 is SQIVND (reference sequence). The CDR3 contains 18 residues. V dropped 4 bases and J dropped 0; count of bases not matched to a gene: 10. The CDR3 loop reads CASSSLAGGPNPSYEQYF. The CDR3 region has the DNA TGTGCCAGTAGTAGCCTAGCGGGAGGGCCTAATCCCTCCTACGAGCAGTACTTC.

This clone has just a few counts. The chain has TRBV28 and TRBJ2-1; TRBD2 aligns across 11 bases. The J segment lost 6 bases and the V segment lost 3 bases, leaving 10 bases of the junction unmatched. Germline V lookup: CDR1 MDHEN, CDR2 SYDVKM. The CDR3 contains 17 residues. DNA for the CDR3: TGTGCCAGCAGTTTTAACCATCTGACTAGCGGGACCAATGAGCAGTTCTTC. Translation gives CASSFNHLTSGTNEQFF.

The V call is TRBV5-6, the J call TRBJ1-4, with a weak D call TRBD1 (5 bases). CDR1 is SGHDT, CDR2 YYEEEE, per germline. This CDR3 contains 14 residues. V was shortened by 1 base and J by 8 bases, with 12 bases between the two germline ends. The DNA for the CDR3 is TGTGCCAGCAGCTTGAGTAGGACACGGGAAAAACTGTTTTTT. It encodes CASSLSRTREKLFF.

The rearrangement uses TRBV28 and TRBJ2-7; tentative D call: TRBD2 (5 bases). Germline lookup yields CDR1 MDHEN and CDR2 SYDVKM. This CDR3 region has 15 residues. Trimming removed 5 bases from V and 4 bases from J, with 18 bases in between. The CDR3 DNA follows: TGTGCCAGCAGTCCAGAAACGGGAAGGATATACGAGCAGTACTTC. Its protein is CASSPETGRIYEQYF.

The sample holds one count of this clone. The chain carries TRBV21-1 and TRBJ1-2; TRBD1, the table's D call, was not compared with the DNA. TRBV21-1 is a known pseudogene. The CDR3 is 14 residues long. CDR3 loop: CASTRTGTSRGYTF. The CDR3 DNA reads as TGTGCCAGCACCCGGACAGGCACATCCCGGGGCTACACCTTC.

The CDR3 region has the DNA TGTGCCATCAGTGAGTCGGGACTAGCGGGGGGATACTCCTACGAGCAGTACTTC. This codes for CAISESGLAGGYSYEQYF. This rearrangement joins TRBV10-3 to TRBJ2-7, with 15 bases fitting TRBD2. The CDR3 contains 18 residues. The germline V gene has CDR1 ENHRY and CDR2 SYGVKD. J gave up 0 bases and V 0 bases, and 3 bases lay outside the gene matches.

The count of this clone is one. The chain has TRBV7-6 and TRBJ1-6; D is ambiguous. Germline lookup yields CDR1 SGHVS and CDR2 FNYEAQ. The CDR3 extends over 15 amino acids. V lost 0 bases and J lost 6, with 9 bases in between. CDR3 residues: CASSLATGVNSPLHF. In DNA, the CDR3 is TGTGCCAGCAGCTTAGCCACGGGTGTTAATTCACCCCTCCACTTT.

The CDR3 region is CASSLGTGGIYGYTF. The CDR3 nucleotides read TGTGCCAGCAGTTTGGGGACAGGGGGCATCTATGGCTACACCTTC. This chain uses TRBV9 with TRBJ1-2, with 12 bases fitting TRBD1. CDR1 and CDR2 from the germline V gene are SGDLS and YYNGEE. The CDR3 is 15 amino acids. With V trimmed by 5 bases and J by 4 bases, 6 bases remained unmatched.

The V and J genes are TRBV30 and TRBJ1-1, with TRBD1 identical over 8 bases. V was clipped by 4 bases and J by 0 bases; unmatched bases: 4. Germline CDR1 reads GTSNPN; CDR2 reads SVGIG (reference sequence). The CDR3 loop spans 14 amino acids. The CDR3 region has the DNA TGTGCCTGGACCCGGACAGGGATGAACACTGAAGCTTTCTTT. This gives the protein CAWTRTGMNTEAFF.

This chain connects TRBV20-1 to TRBJ1-6; D gene ambiguous. The CDR3 loop spans 14 amino acids. The V end lost 3 bases, the J end lost 7 bases, and 13 bases lay between the germline ends. Germline lookup yields CDR1 DFQATT and CDR2 SNEGSKA (reference sequence). CDR3 amino acids: CSASLGPGNSPLHF. As DNA, the CDR3 is TGCAGTGCTAGTTTGGGCCCTGGGAATTCACCCCTCCACTTT.

The rearrangement joins TRBV27 to TRBJ1-1, with D possibly matching TRBD1 (6 bases). The CDR3 is made up of 14 amino acids. The V end lost 6 bases, the J end lost 10 bases, and 21 bases lay between the germline ends. The V gene's germline CDR1 is MNHEY and CDR2 SMNVEV (reference sequence). CDR3 nucleotide sequence: TGTGCCAGCAGGTCGCAAGGGGGTTGGTTTGGAGCTTTCTTT. This codes for CASRSQGGWFGAFF.